This T cell receptor (beta chain) was identified during a study of T-cell memory formation after mild COVID-19. Of note for this clonotype: Antigen unknown.

The V end lost 4 bases, the J end lost 3 bases, and 17 bases lay between the germline ends. Germline V gene lookup returns CDR1 SGHNT and CDR2 YYREEE (reference sequence). The length of the CDR3 is 15 residues. Study-level results: Cross-reactive memory appears to have joined, as suggested by some responding clones showing up in pre-infection memory. Clones that contracted clustered mainly in CM and EM if CD4+ and in EMRA if CD8+.

TCRdb reanalysed the 5' RACE reads using MiXCR and keeps one entry per CDR3 protein. This sample has hundreds of thousands of distinct CDR3 sequences, with less than 25% found just once. The TCR sequence derives from an adult woman who had mild COVID-19 (a few samples of this study predate the infection). Cell type and time point are not known. Sequenced material: PBMCs or a T cell subset sorted from them (not recorded which). The chain uses TRBV5-4 and TRBJ2-7; TRBD1 might be the D (5 bases). The CDR3 sequence is CASSQPNTGIYEQYF. The DNA of the CDR3 is TGTGCCAGCAGCCAACCCAACACAGGTATCTACGAGCAGTACTTC. The whole variable domain, filled in from reference TRBV5-4 and TRBJ2-7, reads ETGVTQSPTHLIKTRGQQVTLRCSSQSGHNTVSWYQQALGQGPQFIFQYYREEENGRGNFPPRFSGLQFPNYSSELNVNALELDDSALYLCASSQPNTGIYEQYFGPGTRLTVT.